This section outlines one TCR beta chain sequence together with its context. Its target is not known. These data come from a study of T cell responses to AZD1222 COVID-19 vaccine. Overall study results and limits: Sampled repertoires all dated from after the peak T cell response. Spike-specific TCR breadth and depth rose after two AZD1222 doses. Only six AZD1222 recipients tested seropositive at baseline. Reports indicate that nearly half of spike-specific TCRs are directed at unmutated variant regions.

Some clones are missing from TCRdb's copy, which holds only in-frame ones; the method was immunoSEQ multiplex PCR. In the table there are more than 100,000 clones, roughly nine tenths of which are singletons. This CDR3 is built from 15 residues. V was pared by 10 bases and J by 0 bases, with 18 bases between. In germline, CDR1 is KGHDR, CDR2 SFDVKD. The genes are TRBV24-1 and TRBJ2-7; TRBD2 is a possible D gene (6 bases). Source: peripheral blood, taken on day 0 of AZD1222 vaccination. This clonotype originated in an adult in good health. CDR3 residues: CATQSAGKSSYEQYF. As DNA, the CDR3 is TGTGCCACACAGTCGGCGGGGAAGAGCTCCTACGAGCAGTACTTC.